This T cell receptor (beta chain) was recorded in a study of cytomegalovirus exposure and HLA in healthy donors. About the research overall: One earlier analysis, a look at about 179 million T cells, found roughly 110 million unique TCR beta sequences.

Study-level points and caveats: The study flagged fewer than 200 TCR beta chains as cytomegalovirus-associated. Reports described diagnosis of cytomegalovirus status by the classifier as highly specific and sensitive. Later analysis demonstrated an association between a missense DCLRE1C variant and TCR beta V- and J-gene trimming.

As regards this clone: Antigen unknown.

The PCR ran on 60 Vbeta and 13 Jbeta primers. Generated by immunoSEQ multiplex PCR, the TCRdb table keeps only in-frame clones and is missing some. The data contain under 120,000 clones, 74% of them singletons. Specimen: PBMCs. The TCR originated in a man aged 50 or older in good health and CMV-seropositive.

This chain's CDR3 is CASSPPRVAGVGAETQYF. The CDR3 DNA is TGTGCCAGCAGCCCCCCTAGGGTAGCGGGAGTCGGGGCAGAGACCCAGTACTTC. The chain is built from TRBV7-9 and TRBJ2-5; the match to TRBD2 covers 9 bases. This CDR3 spans 18 amino acids. The ends lost 5 bases at V and 4 bases at J; junction bases unmatched: 17. Germline V lookup: CDR1 SEHNR, CDR2 FQNEAQ (reference sequence).